A selection of T cell receptor beta chains follows, all from one sample in a study of vaccination and CD4 T cells after COVID-19. TCRdb itself ran the PCR reads through MiXCR, one entry per CDR3 protein. The table includes some 16,000 distinct CDR3 sequences, roughly half detected once. Their specific antigens are unknown. This sample comprised CD4+ T cells from blood, cultured in vitro, obtained before SARS-CoV-2 vaccination. The receptors were gathered from a human donor who had recovered from COVID-19. Each CDR3 is given with its conserved first and last residue.

V: TRBV20-1; J: TRBJ1-1; CDR3: CSARDVRVDLTEAFF
V: TRBV7-9; J: TRBJ2-3; CDR3: CASSEVQTGGTDTQYF
V: TRBV7-9; J: TRBJ1-1; CDR3: CASSSGQGLGTEAFF
V: TRBV6-1; J: TRBJ1-1; CDR3: CASSTPARQGGTEAFF
V: TRBV2; J: TRBJ2-3; CDR3: CASSKSPFTSTDTQYF
V: TRBV6-2/TRBV6-3; J: TRBJ1-5; CDR3: CASSDRGRNNQPQHF
V: TRBV6-2/TRBV6-3; J: TRBJ2-3; CDR3: CASHSTDTQYF
V: TRBV19; J: TRBJ1-5; CDR3: CASSSSGQGDYQPQHF
V: TRBV7-8; J: TRBJ2-2; CDR3: CASSLGTRSTGELFF
V: TRBV6-1; J: TRBJ2-3; CDR3: CASTRGKPSTDTQYF
V: TRBV30; J: TRBJ2-6; CDR3: CAWHLAGANVLTF
V: TRBV19; J: TRBJ1-2; CDR3: CASSIGSPNGYTF
V: TRBV19; J: TRBJ2-2; CDR3: CASLNRGDTGELFF
V: TRBV19; J: TRBJ1-1; CDR3: CASTKLSTARNTEAFF
V: TRBV19; J: TRBJ1-1; CDR3: CASSRDRANTEAFF
V: TRBV27; J: TRBJ1-2; CDR3: CASSFGGSLSGYTF
V: TRBV24-1; J: TRBJ2-3; CDR3: CATSDVSGRATDTQYF
V: TRBV7-8; J: TRBJ1-2; CDR3: CASSFRVPRLGYGYTF
V: TRBV20-1; J: TRBJ2-1; CDR3: CSARPGTGSYNEQFF
V: TRBV6-2/TRBV6-3; J: TRBJ2-7; CDR3: CASSERGGLNYEQYF
V: TRBV6-5; J: TRBJ1-1; CDR3: CASSYRTRVNTEAFF
V: TRBV7-9; J: TRBJ2-1; CDR3: CAGSGTGGKNEQFF
V: TRBV30; J: TRBJ1-5; CDR3: CAWSVMGSNQPQHF
V: TRBV10-3; J: TRBJ1-1; CDR3: CAISSQGAIVHTEAFF
V: TRBV14; J: TRBJ1-1; CDR3: CASSQVSFAGSLNTEAFF
V: TRBV6-2/TRBV6-3; J: TRBJ2-3; CDR3: CASSFLAGGPGDTQYF
V: TRBV7-2; J: TRBJ2-7; CDR3: CASSFRLEGYAQYF
V: TRBV20-1; J: TRBJ2-2; CDR3: CSAWDRSTGELFF
V: TRBV7-6; J: TRBJ2-1; CDR3: CASSLRTGVTYNEQFF
V: TRBV11-3; J: TRBJ2-3; CDR3: CASSLPLTGDTQYF
V: TRBV12-5; J: TRBJ1-6; CDR3: CASGQGYNSPLHF
V: TRBV20-1; J: TRBJ1-2; CDR3: CSAIPGQLYGYTF
V: TRBV19; J: TRBJ1-5; CDR3: CASSIGGVPQPQHF
V: TRBV6-1; J: TRBJ2-5; CDR3: CASTMYGGGGETQYF
V: TRBV19; J: TRBJ1-1; CDR3: CASSAPGLLNTEAFF
V: TRBV6-1; J: TRBJ1-6; CDR3: CASSFGPGSPLHF
V: TRBV19; J: TRBJ2-5; CDR3: CASSAAGETQYF
V: TRBV4-3; J: TRBJ1-5; CDR3: CASSQDLGAAQPQHF
V: TRBV7-2; J: TRBJ1-5; CDR3: CASSPNGGNQPQHF
V: TRBV27; J: TRBJ1-1; CDR3: CASRGNQGGEAFF
V: TRBV19; J: TRBJ2-3; CDR3: CASSRPRDRGFSDTQYF
V: TRBV7-3; J: TRBJ1-1; CDR3: CASSLIRRGLELTEAFF
V: TRBV28; J: TRBJ2-5; CDR3: CASNLVRGGTQETQYF
V: TRBV15; J: TRBJ2-7; CDR3: CATSRDRGPYEQYF
V: TRBV27; J: TRBJ2-1; CDR3: CASSLSGRNSYNEQFF
V: TRBV7-2; J: TRBJ2-5; CDR3: CASSFSPGSDGTQYF
V: TRBV6-2/TRBV6-3; J: TRBJ2-3; CDR3: CASNPTRTTDTQYF
V: TRBV6-2/TRBV6-3; J: TRBJ2-7; CDR3: CASSAGTGFYEQYF
V: TRBV7-2; J: TRBJ2-3; CDR3: CASSFGGLSTDTQYF
V: TRBV6-2/TRBV6-3; J: TRBJ2-5; CDR3: CASSYSVGQETQYF
V: TRBV20-1; J: TRBJ1-2; CDR3: CSALQGLYGYTF
V: TRBV5-4; J: TRBJ1-2; CDR3: CASSSVGVNYGYTF